Here is one T cell receptor beta chain with its context. This sample is part of a study of T cells in tumors after PD-1 blockade. At the level of the study: No patient had prior checkpoint blockade, systemic immunosuppression, or radiotherapy within 4 weeks. During anti-PD-1 treatment, some patients continued daily vismodegib 150 mg. Blood samples averaged around 110,000 templates (range 24,679-257,772) and 36,536 unique clonotypes.

Input was about 616 ng to 6,500 ng of genomic DNA from tumor or blood. V was shortened by 4 bases and J by 3 bases, with 13 bases between the two germline ends. CDR1 is LGHNA and CDR2 is YSLEER in the germline V gene. This CDR3 contains 14 residues. Sequenced by immunoSEQ multiplex PCR; TCRdb stores in-frame clones only, minus some. This sample has about 20,000 clones, with over 75% found just once. This TCR was recovered from a human donor with basal cell carcinoma. V is TRBV4-3 and J is TRBJ2-7; D is undetermined. Source: PBMCs, taken before anti-PD-1 treatment. The CDR3 region is CASSPYLGIYEQYF. Here the CDR3 DNA reads TGCGCCAGCAGCCCTTATCTTGGAATCTACGAGCAGTACTTC.